The clone carrying this T cell receptor beta chain was counted between two and nine times. Its antigen is unidentified. This record comes from a study of CD8+ T cells in alopecia areata. Study in general: Treatment comprised oral tofacitinib, 5 to 10 mg twice daily, in treated patients. Study observations and caveats: Normal skin's resident alphabeta T cells are also sequenced in scalp samples.

Both peripheral blood and punch biopsies of lesional scalp skin were obtained from patients who had alopecia areata. Sorted populations comprised CD4+ and CD8+ T cells obtained from PBMCs. RNA was isolated and reverse transcribed to cDNA, the sequencing template. Measured with immunoSEQ multiplex PCR; TCRdb has only the in-frame clones, and not every one. The repertoire consists of over 100,000 clones, with approximately 49% occurring once and the leading ten covering over 15%. The germline V gene encodes CDR1 MNHEY and CDR2 SMNVEV (reference sequence). The CDR3 length is 13 residues. V was cut by 3 bases and J by 7 bases, with 12 bases left in between.

The chain is built from TRBV27 and TRBJ1-1; D is uncertain. The TCR comes from a human donor with alopecia areata. Material: CD8+ T cells sorted from blood, obtained at week 0. The CDR3 DNA reads TGTGCCAGCAGTTTCCGGCGGGGTTTTGAAGCTTTCTTT. Its protein is CASSFRRGFEAFF.